A single sample gave rise to the 29 T cell receptor beta chains below, sequenced in a study of OX40 agonist ivuxolimab in advanced cancers. Measured with immunoSEQ multiplex PCR; TCRdb has only the in-frame clones, and not every one. This table has approximately 33,000 clones, 70% to 90% appearing once. The source material was CD4+ or CD8+ T cells sorted from blood, sampled in a trial of the OX40 agonist ivuxolimab. These receptors came from an adult with an advanced solid tumor such as melanoma, head and neck, liver or kidney cancer.

This clone was recorded only once. The chain has TRBV30 and TRBJ2-1, with D possibly being TRBD2 (5 bases). Germline V gene sequence: CDR1 GTSNPN, CDR2 SVGIG (reference sequence). Trimming removed 1 base at V and 15 bases at J, with 13 bases between. This CDR3 contains 11 residues. The DNA of the CDR3 is TGTGCCTGGAGTGGGCTAGCTAGTCCGTTCTTC. As protein: CAWSGLASPFF.

The chain has TRBV18 and TRBJ2-5, with 10 bases aligning to TRBD2. Gene TRBJ2-7 matches the end of the DNA better, so the J call may be wrong. This CDR3 spans 15 amino acids. Germline-derived CDR1 and CDR2 are KGHSH and LQKENI. This chain's CDR3 is CASSLAGTSEYEQYF. As DNA, the CDR3 is TGTGCCAGCTCACTCGCCGGGACTAGCGAGTACGAGCAGTACTTC.

The V and J genes are TRBV2 and TRBJ1-5, with a possible D match to TRBD1 (5 bases). This CDR3 contains 15 residues. V gave up 2 bases and J gave up 5 bases, with 13 bases separating them. Germline V lookup: CDR1 SNHLY, CDR2 FYNNEI. CDR3 DNA sequence: TGTGCCAGCAGTGAAAAAGTAGGGGACGATCAGCCCCAGCATTTT. It codes for CASSEKVGDDQPQHF.

J is TRBJ2-7 and V is TRBV2; D ambiguous. CDR1 and CDR2 (germline): SNHLY, FYNNEI. The length of the CDR3 is 13 residues. V lost 8 bases and J 7 bases, leaving 18 bases between the germline ends. CDR3 bases: TGTGCCAGCTGGGGTATGGGCTCTTGGGAGCAGTACTTC. It yields the protein CASWGMGSWEQYF.

The chain couples TRBV4-1 to TRBJ2-5; no reliable D call. Germline-derived CDR1 and CDR2 are MGHRA and YSYEKL. There are 15 residues in the CDR3. Trimming shortened V by 4 bases and J by 3 bases, and 15 bases separated the two germline ends. The CDR3 DNA is TGCGCCAGCAGCCCAAAGTCGGTTTGGGAAGAGACCCAGTACTTC. Translation gives CASSPKSVWEETQYF.

The chain is built from TRBV6-5 and TRBJ2-5; D remains ambiguous. Trimming left V 0 bases short and J 4 bases short, with 12 bases between. The CDR3 contains 15 residues. In germline, CDR1 is MNHEY, CDR2 SVGAGI. Here the CDR3 reads CASSYSTLVGETQYF. The DNA of the CDR3 is TGTGCCAGCAGTTACTCGACGCTGGTAGGAGAGACCCAGTACTTC.

The chain carries TRBV28 and TRBJ2-7, with 9 bases identical to TRBD2. The CDR3 covers 15 residues. Trimming cost V 3 bases and J 3 bases; bases outside gene matches: 6. Germline CDR1 MDHEN, CDR2 SYDVKM. CDR3 DNA: TGTGCCAGCAGTTTCCTGGGTAGCGGGAGCTACGAGCAGTACTTC. This translates into CASSFLGSGSYEQYF.

DNA for the CDR3: TGTGCCAGCAGTCCCGACAGTTGGGAGACCCAGTACTTC. This translates into CASSPDSWETQYF. V usage is TRBV6-5 and J usage is TRBJ2-5, with a possible D match to TRBD1 (5 bases). The CDR3 is made up of 13 amino acids. Per the germline V gene, CDR1 is MNHEY and CDR2 is SVGAGI. Deletions cut 5 bases from V and 5 bases from J, with 12 bases between.

Remarks on this clone: Within the sample, other DNA sequences also encode this same CDR3. In DNA, the CDR3 is TGTGCCAGCAGCCAAGACAGCTCTGGGGCCAACGTCCTGACTTTC. Its protein is CASSQDSSGANVLTF. The chain uses TRBV4-2 and TRBJ2-6, with D unresolved. CDR1 is LGHNA, CDR2 YNFKEQ, per germline. The CDR3 contains 15 residues. The V gene lost 0 bases and the J gene lost 0 bases, with 3 bases spanning the gap.

The chain uses TRBV7-9 and TRBJ2-3; TRBD2 matches 11 bases. The germline V gene encodes CDR1 SEHNR and CDR2 FQNEAQ (reference sequence). The V gene end was trimmed by 1 base and the J gene end by 1 base; junction bases not matched to a gene: 10. This CDR3 has 19 residues. The CDR3 DNA is TGTGCCAGCAGCTTAGTTGTACTAGCGGGAGTTGAGGGCACAGATACGCAGTATTTT. Protein sequence: CASSLVVLAGVEGTDTQYF.

The chain couples TRBV6-5 to TRBJ2-1; D uncertain. Germline CDR1 is MNHEY and CDR2 is SVGAGI. V lost 0 bases, J lost 9 bases, and 9 bases lay in between. The CDR3 runs to 13 residues. In DNA, the CDR3 is TGTGCCAGCAGTTACTCGCCGTGGGCTGAGCAGTTCTTC. This encodes CASSYSPWAEQFF.

The CDR3 protein is CASSVEGTQDQPQHF. As DNA, the CDR3 is TGTGCCAGCAGCGTAGAAGGAACGCAAGATCAGCCCCAGCATTTT. The gene calls are TRBV9 and TRBJ1-5; D is undetermined. The V and J ends lost 0 bases and 5 bases respectively, with 12 bases between them. The CDR3 has 15 amino acids. Germline V gene lookup returns CDR1 SGDLS and CDR2 YYNGEE.

The chain uses TRBV5-6 and TRBJ1-1; D is unclear. Germline V CDR1 and CDR2: SGHDT, YYEEEE. This CDR3 spans 13 amino acids. Trimming left V 4 bases short and J 1 base short, with 8 bases between. The CDR3 nucleotides read TGTGCCAGCAGCCCTTCGGGGAACACTGAAGCTTTCTTT. This codes for CASSPSGNTEAFF. Looking up the rest from reference TRBV5-6 and TRBJ1-1 gives the full variable domain: DAGVTQSPTHLIKTRGQQVTLRCSPKSGHDTVSWYQQALGQGPQFIFQYYEEEERQRGNFPDRFSGHQFPNYSSELNVNALLLGDSALYLCASSPSGNTEAFFGQGTRLTVV.

This clone was counted a single time. The CDR3 DNA follows: TGTGCCAGCAGCTTTACTAGCGGGCGTACCAATGAGCAGTTCTTC. This encodes CASSFTSGRTNEQFF. The chain is built from TRBV7-9 and TRBJ2-1, with 9 bases aligning to TRBD2. The V and J ends lost 3 bases and 6 bases, in that order; junction bases with no gene match: 6. CDR3 length: 15 amino acids. Germline CDR1 reads SEHNR; CDR2 reads FQNEAQ (reference sequence).

The CDR3 loop is CASNAGTYNEQFF. The CDR3 region has the DNA TGTGCCAGCAACGCAGGGACCTACAATGAGCAGTTCTTC. The V call is TRBV28, the J call TRBJ2-1; a weak D match, TRBD1 (5 bases). Trimming left V 7 bases short and J 2 bases short, with 9 bases between. The V gene's germline CDR1 is MDHEN and CDR2 SYDVKM. There are 13 residues in the CDR3.

In this sample, this clone turned up once. CDR3 loop: CASSRMTGDEQFF. DNA of the CDR3: TGTGCCAGCAGTCGGATGACTGGGGATGAGCAGTTCTTC. The chain employs TRBV28 and TRBJ2-1; D uncertain. Germline loops: CDR1 MDHEN, CDR2 SYDVKM. The CDR3 extends over 13 amino acids. Trimming pared 5 bases from V and 8 bases from J, leaving 13 bases between.

This clone was counted once. Other DNA sequences in the sample encode the same CDR3. The chain combines TRBV27 with TRBJ2-7; 7 bases are a match to TRBD2. This CDR3 is 13 amino acids long. Germline V CDR1 and CDR2: MNHEY, SMNVEV (reference sequence). V lost 3 bases to trimming and J lost 1 base; unmatched junction nucleotides: 0. CDR3 bases: TGTGCCAGCAGTTTTAGCGGGTCCTACGAGCAGTACTTC. Amino acid sequence: CASSFSGSYEQYF.

This chain uses TRBV11-2 with TRBJ2-1; D not certain. Trimming cost V 3 bases and J 7 bases, with 10 bases left between them. This CDR3 region has 13 residues. CDR1 and CDR2 from the germline V gene are SGHAT and FQNNGV. Here the CDR3 reads CASSFWEGNEQFF. CDR3 DNA sequence: TGTGCCAGCAGCTTCTGGGAAGGGAATGAGCAGTTCTTC.

This clone was detected a few times. The chain carries TRBV5-1 and TRBJ2-1; D is perhaps TRBD1 (6 bases). Germline-derived CDR1 and CDR2 are SGHRS and YFSETQ. The CDR3 spans 15 residues. V shed 2 bases and J shed 7 bases, with 16 bases lying between them. In DNA form, the CDR3 reads TGCGCCAGCAGCTTTAGCCAGGGGCTACGTAATGAGCAGTTCTTC. Protein product: CASSFSQGLRNEQFF.

The chain is built from TRBV6-6 and TRBJ2-3, with no clear D. In germline, CDR1 is MNHNY, CDR2 SVGAGI (reference sequence). Trimming pared 0 bases from V and 6 bases from J, leaving 7 bases between. The CDR3 contains 13 residues. The CDR3 loop is CASSYSEADTQYF. The CDR3 DNA reads TGTGCCAGCAGTTACTCAGAGGCGGATACGCAGTATTTT.

This chain links TRBV30 with TRBJ1-1; D is perhaps TRBD1 (6 bases). The V end lost 4 bases, the J end lost 5 bases, and 17 bases lay between the germline ends. This CDR3 comprises 14 residues. The germline gives CDR1 GTSNPN, CDR2 SVGIG (reference sequence). The CDR3 sequence is CAWTQGGGLTEAFF. CDR3 DNA sequence: TGTGCCTGGACCCAAGGGGGAGGGTTAACTGAAGCTTTCTTT.

The J gene is TRBJ2-1, the V gene TRBV27; no clear D. V lost 3 bases and J lost 4, with 13 bases in between. Germline V CDR1 and CDR2: MNHEY, SMNVEV (reference sequence). The CDR3 consists of 15 residues. The CDR3 DNA sequence: TGTGCCAGCAGTTTTAAGGATAGAGCGTACAATGAGCAGTTCTTC. Amino acid sequence: CASSFKDRAYNEQFF.

The CDR3 coding sequence is TGTGCCAGTAGTATGACTCAGACTAGCACCAGGCGGAATGAGCAGTTCTTC. It yields the protein CASSMTQTSTRRNEQFF. The chain joins TRBV19 to TRBJ2-1, with 7 positions matching TRBD2. This CDR3 region has 17 residues. V lost 3 bases to trimming and J lost 7 bases; unmatched junction nucleotides: 15. Germline values: CDR1 LNHDA, CDR2 SQIVND (reference sequence).

The count of this clone is one. The chain recombines TRBV21-1 with TRBJ1-2. TRBV21-1 is labeled a pseudogene. This CDR3 region has 15 residues. The CDR3 loop is CASSNAWGGPEGYTF. The CDR3 bases are TGTGCCAGCAGCAACGCCTGGGGGGGCCCAGAAGGCTACACCTTC.

The chain links TRBV4-2 to TRBJ2-1; D is unresolved. The CDR3 covers 13 residues. V was pared by 5 bases and J by 6 bases, with 11 bases between. Germline V lookup: CDR1 LGHNA, CDR2 YNFKEQ. The CDR3 here is CASSTRHPNEQFF. The CDR3 DNA reads TGTGCCAGCAGCACACGACACCCCAATGAGCAGTTCTTC.

V gene TRBV7-9 combines with J gene TRBJ2-7, with D possibly TRBD1 on 6 matching bases. Trimming cost V 10 bases and J 1 base, with 14 bases left between them. In germline, CDR1 is SEHNR, CDR2 FQNEAQ (reference sequence). The CDR3 is 13 amino acids. In nucleotides, the CDR3 is TGTGCCACATCAGGGGCGGGTTCCTACGAGCAGTACTTC. It specifies CATSGAGSYEQYF.

The rearrangement uses TRBV7-6 and TRBJ2-2; a possible D gene is TRBD2 (5 bases). The germline V gene encodes CDR1 SGHVS and CDR2 FNYEAQ. The CDR3 extends over 15 amino acids. V lost 1 base, J lost 7 bases, and 13 bases lay in between. The CDR3 sequence: CASSLERETDGELFF. CDR3 nucleotides: TGTGCCAGCAGCTTAGAAAGGGAGACGGACGGGGAGCTGTTTTTT. Complete variable domain (other parts from reference TRBV7-6 and TRBJ2-2): GAGVSQSPRYKVTKRGQDVALRCDPISGHVSLYWYRQALGQGPEFLTYFNYEAQQDKSGLPNDRFSAERPEGSISTLTIQRTEQRDSAMYRCASSLERETDGELFFGEGSRLTVL.

This chain uses TRBV6-1 with TRBJ2-3, with D possibly matching TRBD2 (5 bases). The CDR3 is made up of 15 amino acids. The V end lost 7 bases, the J end lost 0 bases, and 14 bases lay between the germline ends. Germline CDR1 and CDR2: MNHNS and SASEGT. CDR3 nucleotides: TGTGCCAGCACGGAGGATTGGCAGAGCACAGATACGCAGTATTTT. Its protein is CASTEDWQSTDTQYF.

The gene calls are TRBV9 and TRBJ2-7; a weak D match, TRBD1 (7 bases). Germline loops: CDR1 SGDLS, CDR2 YYNGEE. The ends were cut back, 0 bases at V and 4 bases at J, with 11 bases in the middle. The CDR3 runs to 14 residues. The CDR3 DNA is TGTGCCAGCAGCGTAGGTGCAGGGGGGTACGAGCAGTACTTC. Translating gives CASSVGAGGYEQYF.